A selection of T cell receptor beta chains follows, all from one sample in a study of cytomegalovirus exposure and HLA in healthy donors. The method was immunoSEQ multiplex PCR; TCRdb's version includes in-frame clones alone and lacks a portion of them. The sample shows fewer than 200,000 clones, 95% to 96% of them seen only once. The sequenced material came from PBMCs. These receptors were obtained from a young woman in good health and CMV-seronegative. The CDR3 runs from the conserved cysteine through the conserved F or W.

v_gene: TRBV5-5; CDR3aa: CASSLLSGPYEQYF
v_gene: TRBV21-1; CDR3aa: CASSKSYYPNTGELFF
v_gene: TRBV7-2; CDR3aa: CASSPRGQVSYSNYGYTF
v_gene: TRBV5-4; CDR3aa: CASSLAGTGITGELFF
v_gene: TRBV7-3; CDR3aa: CASSSTPGLNYNEQFF
v_gene: TRBV11-3; CDR3aa: CASSLGGGSSDTQYF
v_gene: TRBV9; CDR3aa: CASSDPTANNEQFF
v_gene: TRBV2; CDR3aa: CASWEVDTDEKLFF
v_gene: TRBV5-6; CDR3aa: CASRTGTGTYEQYF
v_gene: TRBV7-9; CDR3aa: CASSLPLAGGRTYEQYF
v_gene: TRBV6-5; CDR3aa: CASARSNEKLFF
v_gene: TRBV6-6; CDR3aa: CASSRQVSEAFF
v_gene: TRBV7-2; CDR3aa: CASSLALLTGELFF
v_gene: TRBV7-9; CDR3aa: CASSWPSEEQYF
v_gene: TRBV15; CDR3aa: CATSRGRPGASSSSPLHF
v_gene: TRBV6-1; CDR3aa: CASKFPLPEAFF
v_gene: TRBV19; CDR3aa: CASSPYWGLAGGTQYF
v_gene: TRBV18; CDR3aa: CASSPEGFEQFF
v_gene: TRBV6-4; CDR3aa: CASSDSWSGDGAGYTF
v_gene: TRBV12-5; CDR3aa: CASGTGGYAYGYTF
v_gene: TRBV5-4; CDR3aa: CASSLGRGQSGYTF
v_gene: TRBV5-1; CDR3aa: CASSWGGQGNTEAFF
v_gene: TRBV7-9; CDR3aa: CASSLVVLLQETQYF
v_gene: TRBV4-3; CDR3aa: CASSRGQGNYGYTF
v_gene: TRBV4-2; CDR3aa: CASSQGVSGGAGTGELFF
v_gene: TRBV12-5; CDR3aa: CASGSGTLNQPQHF
v_gene: TRBV30; CDR3aa: CAWSQGYSYEQYF
v_gene: TRBV14; CDR3aa: CASSQGWGANEKLFF
v_gene: TRBV6-1; CDR3aa: CASSLDRGYGYTF
v_gene: TRBV6-6; CDR3aa: CASSYGGSVVDYGYTF
v_gene: TRBV5-1; CDR3aa: CASSWASRDTQYF
v_gene: TRBV5-1; CDR3aa: CASSLGGQGWVSPLHF
v_gene: TRBV9; CDR3aa: CASSVVAGYNEQFF
v_gene: TRBV7-9; CDR3aa: CASEDYEQYF
v_gene: TRBV6-5; CDR3aa: CASSYIGVDEQFF
v_gene: TRBV4-3; CDR3aa: CASSLKQGDTEAFF
v_gene: TRBV19; CDR3aa: CASSIVVGDQPQHF
v_gene: TRBV4-3; CDR3aa: CASSLGLAGRNEQFF
v_gene: TRBV4-1; CDR3aa: CASSHPSGGATGEQFF